This T cell receptor beta chain was documented in a study of blood T cell repertoires in COVID-19. Turning to the study itself: The United States, Italy and Spain provided the acute and convalescent COVID-19 samples.

Germline loops: CDR1 SNHLY, CDR2 FYNNEI. V trimming: 3 bases; J trimming: 1 base; junction bases outside the gene matches: 2. This CDR3 region has 14 residues. A single count supports this clone. Sequenced by immunoSEQ multiplex PCR; TCRdb stores in-frame clones only, minus some. The table has 150,000 or so clones, 60% to 85% seen once. The specimen sequenced was peripheral blood. This receptor was obtained from a woman older than 75 with active or convalescent COVID-19. This chain links TRBV2 with TRBJ2-7; 8 bases agree with TRBD2. CDR3 amino acids: CASSDRGGSYEQYF. CDR3 nucleotide sequence: TGTGCCAGCAGTGACCGGGGGGGGTCCTACGAGCAGTACTTC.